The 21 T cell receptor beta chains given below trace back to one sample, sequenced in a study of early T cells in non-severe SARS-CoV-2 infection. TCRdb re-called the 5' RACE reads through MiXCR, storing one row per CDR3 protein. The sample lists 20,000 to 30,000 distinct CDR3 sequences, 3.5% to 5.5% seen once, with approximately 14% in the top ten. The sequenced sample was whole blood. These receptors came from an adult who was a healthcare worker with PCR-confirmed SARS-CoV-2 infection or an uninfected control (not recorded which).

In its sample, this clonotype was seen many times. The chain has TRBV20-1 and TRBJ2-1, with TRBD2 matching over 7 bases. J gave up 5 bases and V 3 bases, and 7 bases lay outside the gene matches. CDR1 is DFQATT, CDR2 SNEGSKA, per germline (reference sequence). CDR3 length: 14 residues. CDR3 residues: CSASTSGAHNEQFF. CDR3 nucleotide sequence: TGCAGTGCTAGTACGAGCGGGGCCCACAATGAGCAGTTCTTC.

There are many counts of this clonotype. The chain joins TRBV5-6 to TRBJ2-5; unclear D gene. Germline loops: CDR1 SGHDT, CDR2 YYEEEE. CDR3 length: 12 amino acids. The germline V and J ends were trimmed by 3 bases and 4 bases, with 7 bases remaining between them. The CDR3 region has the DNA TGTGCCAGCAGCTCCCCGGGAGAGACCCAGTACTTC. Protein sequence: CASSSPGETQYF.

There are many counts of this clonotype. The CDR3 loop is CASSLEPWGTDTQYF. The CDR3 nucleotides are TGTGCCAGCAGCTTGGAGCCTTGGGGGACAGATACGCAGTATTTT. This chain links TRBV5-5 with TRBJ2-3; D is perhaps TRBD1 or TRBD2 (5 bases each). In germline, CDR1 is SGHKS, CDR2 YYEKEE (reference sequence). Between the trimmed V and J ends, which lost 0 bases and 3 bases, there was a span of 11 bases. This CDR3 is 15 amino acids long.

This clonotype has ten or more counts. The V call is TRBV20-1, the J call TRBJ2-7; D tentatively reads TRBD1 or TRBD2 (7 bases each). Looked up from germline, CDR1 is DFQATT and CDR2 is SNEGSKA (reference sequence). The CDR3 is made up of 18 amino acids. Trimming cost V 2 bases and J 5 bases, with 28 bases left between them. The CDR3 DNA follows: TGCAGTGCTAGAAGCGGGACAGTGGCCTTTTGCCCAGCCCACGAGCAGTACTTC. Protein product: CSARSGTVAFCPAHEQYF.

Ten or more counts support this clonotype. The rearrangement joins TRBV7-9 to TRBJ2-1, with 14 bases aligning to TRBD2. CDR1 and CDR2 from the germline V gene are SEHNR and FQNEAQ (reference sequence). This CDR3 spans 22 amino acids. The V and J ends lost 4 bases and 4 bases, in that order; junction bases with no gene match: 21. CDR3 protein: CASSWGPGTSGGPLTPYNEQFF. CDR3 bases: TGTGCCAGCAGCTGGGGGCCCGGGACTAGCGGGGGACCGCTAACACCTTACAATGAGCAGTTCTTC.

This clonotype was counted a few times. The V call is TRBV6-2 or TRBV6-3, the J call TRBJ2-1; possibly TRBD2 for D (5 bases). The CDR3 length is 15 residues. Germline assignment: CDR1 MNHEY and CDR2 SVGEGT. V lost 6 bases and J lost 0, with 12 bases in between. Here the CDR3 DNA reads TGTGCCAGCAGGCGCGGGTTTAGCTCCTACAATGAGCAGTTCTTC. The encoded protein is CASRRGFSSYNEQFF.

This clonotype was counted at least ten times. The J gene is TRBJ2-2, the V gene TRBV3-1; 10 nucleotides align to TRBD1. The CDR3 spans 16 residues. Germline CDR1 is LGHDT and CDR2 is YNNKEL (reference sequence). The junction had 4 bases not matched to a gene; V was cut back by 4 bases and J by 2 bases. The CDR3 is CASSRWTGGNTGELFF. CDR3 coding DNA: TGTGCCAGCAGCCGATGGACAGGGGGAAACACCGGGGAGCTGTTTTTT.

The sample holds many counts of this clonotype. V is TRBV20-1 and J is TRBJ2-1; 8 bases agree with TRBD2. The germline gives CDR1 DFQATT, CDR2 SNEGSKA (reference sequence). The CDR3 runs 14 residues. V shed 3 bases and J 10 bases; nucleotides not matched to a gene: 11. The CDR3 sequence is CSASLPAGAEEQFF. The CDR3 region has the DNA TGCAGTGCTAGTCTCCCAGCGGGGGCTGAAGAGCAGTTCTTC.

This clonotype was picked up many times. This rearrangement joins TRBV7-2 to TRBJ1-1; D is unclear. Germline V lookup: CDR1 SGHTA, CDR2 FQGNSA. The ends were cut back, 5 bases at V and 9 bases at J, with 10 bases in the middle. The CDR3 covers 11 residues. CDR3 amino acids: CASSAEIKAFF. CDR3 DNA: TGTGCCAGCAGCGCAGAAATAAAAGCTTTCTTT.

This clonotype was seen many times. The V call is TRBV19, the J call TRBJ2-5; the D is unclear. The CDR3 is made up of 12 amino acids. Germline CDR1 and CDR2: LNHDA and SQIVND (reference sequence). The V end lost 5 bases, the J end lost 7 bases, and 11 bases lay between the germline ends. The CDR3 DNA sequence: TGTGCCAGTAGTTCGCCCTCGGGGACCCAGTACTTC. This gives the protein CASSSPSGTQYF. The whole variable domain, filled in from reference TRBV19 and TRBJ2-5, reads DGGITQSPKYLFRKEGQNVTLSCEQNLNHDAMYWYRQDPGQGLRLIYYSQIVNDFQKGDIAEGYSVSREKKESFPLTVTSAQKNPTAFYLCASSSPSGTQYFGPGTRLLVL.

This clonotype was recorded many times. V is TRBV7-2 and J is TRBJ2-1; weak D call: TRBD2 (6 bases). With 1 base removed from V and 8 bases from J, the gap between germline ends came to 15 bases. The CDR3 length is 15 residues. CDR1 and CDR2 from the germline V gene are SGHTA and FQGNSA. The CDR3 sequence is CASSLDGSVLYEQFF. Written as DNA, the CDR3 is TGTGCCAGCAGCTTAGACGGGAGCGTGCTATATGAGCAGTTCTTC.

About this clonotype itself: A much larger clone sits a single nucleotide away, making a read error possible. The V call is TRBV7-9, the J call TRBJ2-1; D remains unclear. Germline V gene sequence: CDR1 SEHNR, CDR2 FQNEAQ (reference sequence). V lost 7 bases and J lost 5, with 21 bases in between. The CDR3 covers 16 residues. The CDR3 here is CASTPLPPDPHNEQFF. As DNA, the CDR3 is TGTGCCAGCACCCCTCTTCCGCCTGATCCCCACAATGAGCAGTTCTTC.

This clonotype showed up many times. This chain links TRBV4-2 with TRBJ1-5; D is ambiguous. Germline V gene data show CDR1 as LGHNA and CDR2 as YNFKEQ. V dropped 1 base and J dropped 3 bases, with 10 bases sitting between them. The CDR3 is 15 residues long. The chain's CDR3 is CASSQGPSPNQPQHF. The CDR3 DNA is TGTGCCAGCAGCCAAGGCCCTAGCCCCAATCAGCCCCAGCATTTT.

This clonotype was found many times. The V and J genes are TRBV20-1 and TRBJ2-6; D is possibly TRBD2 (5 bases). Trimming shortened V by 6 bases and J by 2 bases, and 11 bases separated the two germline ends. This CDR3 region has 14 residues. The germline V gene encodes CDR1 DFQATT and CDR2 SNEGSKA (reference sequence). CDR3 residues: CSAQWGAGANVLTF. CDR3 bases: TGCAGTGCCCAGTGGGGAGCTGGGGCCAACGTCCTGACTTTC.

This clonotype was observed at least ten times. The chain joins TRBV6-5 to TRBJ2-5, with D maybe TRBD2 (6 bases). The CDR3 is 15 residues long. CDR1 MNHEY and CDR2 SVGAGI come from the germline V gene. Between the trimmed V and J ends, which lost 0 bases and 2 bases, there was a span of 10 bases. CDR3: CASSYSRDLQETQYF. As DNA, the CDR3 is TGTGCCAGCAGTTACTCGCGGGACCTTCAAGAGACCCAGTACTTC.

This clonotype has at least ten counts. This rearrangement joins TRBV27 to TRBJ2-7; possible D gene TRBD1, 5 bases. V was clipped by 8 bases and J by 5 bases, with 16 bases between them. The germline V gene has CDR1 MNHEY and CDR2 SMNVEV (reference sequence). The CDR3 consists of 13 residues. The CDR3 is CASGRTPDDEQYF. The CDR3 nucleotides are TGTGCCAGCGGTAGGACACCGGACGACGAGCAGTACTTC.

This clonotype was observed once. The chain is built from TRBV20-1 and TRBJ2-7, with D unresolved. The CDR3 sequence is 11 residues long. V was shortened by 3 bases and J by 7 bases, with 10 bases between the two germline ends. Per germline, CDR1 DFQATT and CDR2 SNEGSKA (reference sequence). CDR3 region: CSASTLREQYF. Here the CDR3 DNA reads TGCAGTGCTAGTACTTTGAGGGAGCAGTACTTC.

This clonotype was counted many times. Relative to the germline gene, one junction end is altered; a read error may explain this. The CDR3 sequence is CASSFTGDTEVFF. CDR3 bases: TGTGCCAGCAGCTTCACAGGGGACACTGAAGTTTTCTTT. This chain uses TRBV11-3 with TRBJ1-1, with 7 bases lining up with TRBD1. The CDR3 runs 13 residues. CDR1 is SGHNT and CDR2 is YENEEA in the germline V gene. The complete variable domain, with remaining parts taken from reference TRBV11-3 and TRBJ1-1, reads EAGVVQSPRYKIIEKKQPVAFWCNPISGHNTLYWYLQNLGQGPELLIRYENEEAVDDSQLPKDRFSAERLKGVDSTLKIQPAELGDSAVYLCASSFTGDTEVFFGQGTRLTVV.

V gene TRBV4-1 combines with J gene TRBJ2-6, with TRBD1 as a possible D gene (5 bases). Germline CDR1 reads MGHRA; CDR2 reads YSYEKL. This CDR3 spans 19 amino acids. Trimming shortened V by 5 bases and J by 3 bases, and 23 bases separated the two germline ends. The CDR3 DNA follows: TGCGCCAGCAGCGAAGGAAGAGGCTGGGGCCACGGTGGGGCCAACGTCCTGACTTTC. Its protein is CASSEGRGWGHGGANVLTF.

In its sample, this clonotype was seen many times. The V call is TRBV20-1, the J call TRBJ1-5; 7 bases map to TRBD1. In germline, CDR1 is DFQATT, CDR2 SNEGSKA (reference sequence). The CDR3 totals 14 residues. With V trimmed by 4 bases and J by 4 bases, 7 bases remained unmatched. DNA for the CDR3: TGCAGTGCTACCCTCGGGACAGAGAATCAGCCCCAGCATTTT. It specifies CSATLGTENQPQHF.

This clonotype showed up just a few times. The chain couples TRBV28 to TRBJ1-3; D gene ambiguous. V gave up 6 bases and J gave up 3 bases, with 3 bases separating them. Germline CDR1 MDHEN, CDR2 SYDVKM. The CDR3 extends over 11 amino acids. The CDR3, as DNA: TGTGCCAGCAGGGATGGAAACACCATATATTTT. Translated, it gives CASRDGNTIYF.